This TCR beta chain was found in a study of blood T cells in healthy people across ages. At the level of the study: Template switching caught about one barcoded beta molecule for each two T cells. The study, taken as a whole, reports: As naive T cell percentage varied, TCR beta diversity correlated strongly with it. When set beside aged donors, long-lived donors presented more naive CD4+ cells and higher diversity.

This clonotype was observed a few times. The antigen is unknown. The study recruited healthy Caucasian donors from Russia who were aged roughly 6 to 95. CDR3 length: 18 residues. The germline gives CDR1 MNHEY, CDR2 SVGAGI. The V and J ends lost 1 base and 7 bases, in that order; junction bases with no gene match: 13. Next came a second PCR, run for about 7 to 12 cycles, which used a sample-barcoded 5' primer along with a J-beta primer mix. TCRdb reprocessed the 5' RACE reads via MiXCR and lists one record per CDR3 protein. The sample has some 1.1 million distinct CDR3 sequences; less than 45% are singletons.

This TCR was recovered from a man between 18 and 35 years old in good health. The chain links TRBV6-5 to TRBJ1-6; TRBD1 agrees at 7 bases. Sequencing input: blood. Written as DNA, the CDR3 is TGTGCCAGCAGTTACTTTGTAGGGGTCAGGGACAGCAATTCACCCCTCCACTTT. It specifies CASSYFVGVRDSNSPLHF.